The 2 T cell receptor beta chains presented below share a single source sample, sequenced in a study of blood T cell repertoires in COVID-19. Some clones are missing from TCRdb's copy, which holds only in-frame ones; the method was immunoSEQ multiplex PCR. The sample holds about 68,000 clones, 85% to 95% seen once. Sequences were obtained from peripheral blood. The receptors derive from a woman between 55 and 75 years old with active COVID-19.

The chain employs TRBV5-4 and TRBJ2-1, with D possibly being TRBD2 (5 bases). This CDR3 spans 12 amino acids. Germline CDR1 reads SGHNT; CDR2 reads YYREEE (reference sequence). Trimming pared 7 bases from V and 6 bases from J, leaving 11 bases between. This chain's CDR3 is CASRKEGNEQFF. Here the CDR3 DNA reads TGTGCCAGCCGAAAAGAGGGCAATGAGCAGTTCTTC.

The chain recombines TRBV10-3 with TRBJ2-3; 14 bases match TRBD2. Germline values: CDR1 ENHRY, CDR2 SYGVKD. The CDR3 runs to 16 residues. The junction had 2 bases not matched to a gene; V was cut back by 2 bases and J by 4 bases. This CDR3 reads CAISEAGLAGADTQYF. CDR3 sequence (DNA): TGTGCCATCAGTGAGGCGGGACTAGCGGGAGCAGATACGCAGTATTTT.